These 27 T cell receptor beta chains were sequenced from one sample in a study of cytomegalovirus exposure and HLA in healthy donors. Primers: 60 Vbeta forward and 13 Jbeta reverse. Data came from immunoSEQ multiplex PCR; TCRdb stores just in-frame clones and leaves some out. Altogether 150,000 to 170,000 clones are present, around three quarters being singletons, with the ten largest covering roughly 4.2%. Specimen: PBMCs. These TCRs come from a woman aged 40 to 50 in good health and CMV-seronegative.

The chain has TRBV5-1 and TRBJ1-4, with unresolved D. V was cut by 5 bases and J by 4 bases, with 15 bases left in between. Germline V CDR1 and CDR2: SGHRS, YFSETQ. This CDR3 is built from 15 residues. CDR3 sequence reads: CASRKASGNNEKLFF. The CDR3 nucleotides read TGCGCCAGCAGAAAGGCATCCGGGAATAATGAAAAACTGTTTTTT.

The table lists this clone with a count of one. The rearrangement joins TRBV18 to TRBJ1-1; maybe TRBD1 (6 bases). CDR1 is KGHSH and CDR2 is LQKENI in the germline V gene. The ends were cut back, 6 bases at V and 1 base at J, with 9 bases in the middle. The CDR3 is made up of 13 amino acids. For the CDR3, the DNA is TGTGCCAGCTCTCGGACAGAGAACACTGAAGCTTTCTTT. Protein product: CASSRTENTEAFF.

The chain employs TRBV2 and TRBJ1-1; unclear D gene. The CDR3 totals 15 residues. Trimming pared 7 bases from V and 4 bases from J, leaving 19 bases between. Germline V CDR1 and CDR2: SNHLY, FYNNEI. CDR3 protein: CASNGRMGGSTEAFF. The CDR3 nucleotides are TGTGCCAGCAACGGACGAATGGGAGGGAGCACTGAAGCTTTCTTT.

V usage is TRBV27 and J usage is TRBJ1-3; possible D gene TRBD1, 5 bases. V lost 6 bases to trimming and J lost 0 bases, with 12 bases between them. Germline V lookup: CDR1 MNHEY, CDR2 SMNVEV (reference sequence). The CDR3 contains 15 residues. CDR3 residues: CASRSTDSSGNTIYF. The DNA for the CDR3 is TGTGCCAGCAGGTCCACCGACAGCTCTGGAAACACCATATATTTT.

This clone was detected a few times. V gene TRBV6-1 combines with J gene TRBJ2-3, with 7 bases lining up with TRBD1. Unmatched junction bases numbered 8, after V lost 4 bases and J lost 4 bases. The germline V gene encodes CDR1 MNHNS and CDR2 SASEGT. The CDR3 loop spans 15 amino acids. CDR3: CASSGAEQGADTQYF. The CDR3 DNA reads as TGTGCCAGCAGTGGGGCGGAGCAGGGGGCAGATACGCAGTATTTT.

There are a few counts of this clone. The CDR3 protein is CASRTGDNSPLHF. The CDR3 DNA reads TGTGCCAGTAGGACCGGGGATAATTCACCCCTCCACTTT. The chain has TRBV19 and TRBJ1-6; no firm D call. Trimming took 6 bases from V and 5 from J, leaving 8 bases between them. Germline loops: CDR1 LNHDA, CDR2 SQIVND (reference sequence). The CDR3 runs to 13 residues. Supplemented by reference TRBV19 and TRBJ1-6, the full variable domain reads DGGITQSPKYLFRKEGQNVTLSCEQNLNHDAMYWYRQDPGQGLRLIYYSQIVNDFQKGDIAEGYSVSREKKESFPLTVTSAQKNPTAFYLCASRTGDNSPLHFGNGTRLTVT.

This chain connects TRBV6-1 to TRBJ1-2, with TRBD1 identical over 7 bases. With 2 bases clipped from V and 5 bases from J, the junction kept 8 bases outside the gene matches. CDR3 length equals 15 residues. Germline V gene lookup returns CDR1 MNHNS and CDR2 SASEGT. The CDR3 region is CASSETQGGGYGYTF. Written as DNA, the CDR3 is TGTGCCAGCAGTGAAACCCAGGGGGGAGGATATGGCTACACCTTC.

This chain joins TRBV7-8 and TRBJ1-1, with D uncertain. Trimming stripped 1 base from V and 3 bases from J, with 12 bases between. The germline gives CDR1 SGHVS, CDR2 FQNEAQ. The CDR3 consists of 15 residues. The CDR3 DNA reads TGTGCCAGCAGCTTAGAGGCCGGGTCGGACACTGAAGCTTTCTTT. The encoded protein is CASSLEAGSDTEAFF. The full variable domain, in which reference TRBV7-8 and TRBJ1-1 provide the parts outside the CDR3, is GAGVSQSPRYKVAKRGQDVALRCDPISGHVSLFWYQQALGQGPEFLTYFQNEAQLDKSGLPSDRFFAERPEGSVSTLKIQRTQQEDSAVYLCASSLEAGSDTEAFFGQGTRLTVV.

The V and J genes are TRBV6-5 and TRBJ1-5; possibly TRBD1 for D (6 bases). V lost 4 bases and J lost 4, with 11 bases in between. CDR1 is MNHEY, CDR2 SVGAGI, per germline. The CDR3 runs to 14 residues. CDR3 in amino acids: CASSWTAENQPQHF. CDR3 in DNA: TGTGCCAGCAGTTGGACAGCCGAAAATCAGCCCCAGCATTTT.

The V gene is TRBV5-1, the J gene TRBJ2-1, with 10 bases fitting TRBD2. Germline V gene sequence: CDR1 SGHRS, CDR2 YFSETQ. The V segment lost 0 bases and the J segment 9 bases; nucleotides outside the gene matches: 9. CDR3 length: 16 residues. The DNA for the CDR3 is TGCGCCAGCAGCTTGGCGAGCAGCGGGGGGGCACGTGAGCAGTTCTTC. Protein sequence: CASSLASSGGAREQFF.

This chain joins TRBV13 and TRBJ2-7; TRBD1 matches 7 bases. Trimming took 3 bases from V and 0 from J; bases not matched to a gene: 2. Germline V gives CDR1 PRHDT, CDR2 FYEKMQ (reference sequence). This CDR3 has 14 amino acids. The DNA of the CDR3 is TGTGCCAGCAGCTTTGACAGGGACTCCTACGAGCAGTACTTC. Amino acid sequence: CASSFDRDSYEQYF.

This chain joins TRBV6-1 and TRBJ1-1, with D unclear. Germline CDR1 reads MNHNS; CDR2 reads SASEGT. V lost 7 bases, J lost 4 bases, and 13 bases lay in between. This CDR3 spans 13 amino acids. The CDR3 DNA is TGTGCCAGCAATCCGGGTTTTGGCACTGAAGCTTTCTTT. This gives the protein CASNPGFGTEAFF.

CDR3 nucleotides: TGCGCCAGCAGGGACAACACGGACAGGGAAAGCAATCAGCCCCAGCATTTT. This gives the protein CASRDNTDRESNQPQHF. The J gene is TRBJ1-5, the V gene TRBV5-1, with 8 bases that match TRBD1. The junction had 11 bases not matched to a gene; V was cut back by 5 bases and J by 1 base. CDR1 and CDR2 (germline): SGHRS, YFSETQ. The CDR3 is 17 amino acids.

The V call is TRBV2, the J call TRBJ2-5; the match to TRBD2 covers 9 bases. The CDR3 totals 15 residues. Germline CDR1 reads SNHLY; CDR2 reads FYNNEI. Trimming removed 8 bases from V and 5 bases from J; junction bases left unmatched: 12. CDR3 region: CASEGETTSGETQYF. In DNA, the CDR3 is TGTGCCAGCGAAGGGGAAACCACTAGCGGGGAGACCCAGTACTTC.

The chain couples TRBV10-3 to TRBJ1-1; the D gene is possibly TRBD1 (5 bases). The CDR3 runs 14 residues. Deletions cut 7 bases from V and 7 bases from J, with 19 bases between. Germline CDR1 ENHRY, CDR2 SYGVKD. The CDR3 DNA reads as TGTGCCATCACCACCTGGGGGAGGTCTGATGAAGCTTTCTTT. Translating gives CAITTWGRSDEAFF.

The V and J genes are TRBV6-1 and TRBJ1-1; D might be TRBD1 (6 bases). The CDR3 sequence is 14 residues long. The V end was cut by 10 bases, the J end by 0 bases, with 15 bases between. Per the germline V gene, CDR1 is MNHNS and CDR2 is SASEGT. This CDR3 reads CATDRTPMNTEAFF. In nucleotides, the CDR3 is TGTGCCACCGACAGGACACCGATGAACACTGAAGCTTTCTTT.

The chain uses TRBV28 and TRBJ2-7; 7 nucleotides line up with TRBD1. The CDR3 is 14 amino acids. Germline V gene data show CDR1 as MDHEN and CDR2 as SYDVKM. V dropped 2 bases and J dropped 3; count of bases not matched to a gene: 4. CDR3 nucleotides: TGTGCCAGCAGTTTAAAGAGGACAGGCTACGAGCAGTACTTC. Its translation: CASSLKRTGYEQYF.

V gene TRBV5-1 combines with J gene TRBJ1-2, with 8 bases aligning to TRBD1. CDR1 is SGHRS, CDR2 YFSETQ, per germline. This CDR3 contains 13 residues. The V segment lost 2 bases and the J segment 4 bases; nucleotides outside the gene matches: 1. Here the CDR3 DNA reads TGCGCCAGCAGCTTTGACAGGGGCTATGGCTACACCTTC. Its protein product is CASSFDRGYGYTF.

This chain joins TRBV4-1 and TRBJ2-7; D uncertain. The CDR3 loop spans 12 amino acids. Germline V gene lookup returns CDR1 MGHRA and CDR2 YSYEKL. V was clipped by 1 base and J by 3 bases, with 4 bases between them. The CDR3 DNA is TGCGCCAGCAGCCAAGGTAGCTACGAGCAGTACTTC. It yields the protein CASSQGSYEQYF.

This clone was seen only once. The chain recombines TRBV5-1 with TRBJ2-5, with TRBD2 identical over 11 bases. The J call is doubtful: the DNA matches TRBJ2-7 better. CDR1 and CDR2 from the germline V gene are SGHRS and YFSETQ. The CDR3 has 16 amino acids. In DNA form, the CDR3 reads TGCGCCAGCAGCTTGGAGTGGACTAGCGGGTTCTACGAGCAGTACTTC. Translation gives CASSLEWTSGFYEQYF.

This chain connects TRBV5-1 to TRBJ1-4; no clear D. The germline V gene encodes CDR1 SGHRS and CDR2 YFSETQ. V was trimmed by 3 bases and J by 1 base, leaving 7 bases between them. This CDR3 is 14 amino acids long. CDR3 in amino acids: CASSSGITNEKLFF. The CDR3 DNA reads as TGCGCCAGCAGCTCGGGGATAACTAATGAAAAACTGTTTTTT.

The chain combines TRBV5-1 with TRBJ2-7, with TRBD2 matching 10 bases. CDR3 size: 16 residues. Trimming took 0 bases from V and 1 from J; bases not matched to a gene: 4. The germline V gene encodes CDR1 SGHRS and CDR2 YFSETQ. For the CDR3, the DNA is TGCGCCAGCAGCTTGGCCGGGACTAGCGATTCCTACGAGCAGTACTTC. As protein: CASSLAGTSDSYEQYF.

This clone was recorded a few times. The chain combines TRBV29-1 with TRBJ2-7; D remains unclear. There are 11 residues in the CDR3. The germline V and J ends were trimmed by 5 bases and 3 bases, with 8 bases remaining between them. CDR1 is SQVTM and CDR2 is ANQGSEA in the germline V gene. This chain's CDR3 is CSVRSLYEQYF. CDR3 DNA sequence: TGCAGCGTTCGGTCCCTCTACGAGCAGTACTTC.

V and J are TRBV6-4 and TRBJ2-7; D remains unclear. Germline lookup yields CDR1 MRHNA and CDR2 SNTAGT. V was trimmed by 4 bases and J by 2 bases, leaving 18 bases between them. This CDR3 spans 16 amino acids. CDR3: CASSGPRRRLTYEQYF. CDR3 bases: TGTGCCAGCAGTGGCCCAAGGCGGCGCCTGACCTACGAGCAGTACTTC.

V and J are TRBV4-1 and TRBJ2-1, with 9 bases that match TRBD2. This CDR3 has 16 amino acids. Trimming removed 0 bases from V and 8 bases from J; junction bases left unmatched: 8. Looked up from germline, CDR1 is MGHRA and CDR2 is YSYEKL. The CDR3 sequence is CASSQEGRGGQDEQFF. Here the CDR3 DNA reads TGCGCCAGCAGCCAAGAAGGGCGGGGGGGCCAGGATGAGCAGTTCTTC.

The J gene is TRBJ2-5, the V gene TRBV30; the D gene is possibly TRBD2 (5 bases). The DNA end favors TRBJ2-7, so the J call may be wrong. The CDR3 has 13 amino acids. The germline V gene encodes CDR1 GTSNPN and CDR2 SVGIG (reference sequence). The CDR3 DNA sequence: TGTGCCTGGAGTGTTTTCGGGATCGACGAGCAGTACTTC. Translated, it gives CAWSVFGIDEQYF.

The chain combines TRBV27 with TRBJ2-7; 10 bases map to TRBD2. CDR1 MNHEY and CDR2 SMNVEV come from the germline V gene (reference sequence). The CDR3 sequence is 15 residues long. V dropped 2 bases and J dropped 6; count of bases not matched to a gene: 7. CDR3 DNA sequence: TGTGCCAGCAGTTTAGGGCTAGCGGGAGTGGGCGAGCAGTACTTC. Its protein is CASSLGLAGVGEQYF.